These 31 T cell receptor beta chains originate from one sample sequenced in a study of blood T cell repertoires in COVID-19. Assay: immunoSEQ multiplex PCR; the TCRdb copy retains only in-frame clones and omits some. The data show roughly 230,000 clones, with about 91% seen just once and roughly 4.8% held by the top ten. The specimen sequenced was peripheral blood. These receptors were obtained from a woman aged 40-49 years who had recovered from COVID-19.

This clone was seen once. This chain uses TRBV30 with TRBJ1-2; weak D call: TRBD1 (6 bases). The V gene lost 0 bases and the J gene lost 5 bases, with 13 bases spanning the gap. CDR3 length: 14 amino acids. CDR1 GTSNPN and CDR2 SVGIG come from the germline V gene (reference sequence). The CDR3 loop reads CAWSVPGGSYGYTF. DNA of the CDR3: TGTGCCTGGAGTGTTCCGGGGGGCAGTTATGGCTACACCTTC.

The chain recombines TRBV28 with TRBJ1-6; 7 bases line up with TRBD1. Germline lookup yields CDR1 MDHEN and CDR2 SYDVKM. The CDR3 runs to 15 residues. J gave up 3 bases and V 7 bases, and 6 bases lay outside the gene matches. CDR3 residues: CASTGQNNYNSPLHF. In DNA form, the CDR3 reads TGTGCCAGCACGGGACAGAACAACTATAATTCACCCCTCCACTTT.

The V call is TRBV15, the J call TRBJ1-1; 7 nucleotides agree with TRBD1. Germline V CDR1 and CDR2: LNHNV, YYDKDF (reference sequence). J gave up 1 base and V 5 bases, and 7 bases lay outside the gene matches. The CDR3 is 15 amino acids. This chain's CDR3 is CATSGRQGGNTEAFF. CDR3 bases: TGTGCCACCAGCGGGAGGCAGGGGGGGAACACTGAAGCTTTCTTT.

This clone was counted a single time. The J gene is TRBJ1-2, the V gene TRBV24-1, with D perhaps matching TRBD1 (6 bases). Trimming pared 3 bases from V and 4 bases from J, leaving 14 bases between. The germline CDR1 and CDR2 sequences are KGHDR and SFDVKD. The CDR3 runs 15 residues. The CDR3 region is CATSDGETGIYGYTF. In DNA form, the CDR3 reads TGTGCCACCAGTGATGGTGAGACAGGCATCTATGGCTACACCTTC.

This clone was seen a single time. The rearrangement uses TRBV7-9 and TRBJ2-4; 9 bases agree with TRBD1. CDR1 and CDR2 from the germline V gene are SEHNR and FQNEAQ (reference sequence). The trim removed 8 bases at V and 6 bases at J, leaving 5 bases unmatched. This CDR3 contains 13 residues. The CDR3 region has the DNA TGTGCCAGCGTACCGGGACAGGGAAACATTCAGTACTTC. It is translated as CASVPGQGNIQYF.

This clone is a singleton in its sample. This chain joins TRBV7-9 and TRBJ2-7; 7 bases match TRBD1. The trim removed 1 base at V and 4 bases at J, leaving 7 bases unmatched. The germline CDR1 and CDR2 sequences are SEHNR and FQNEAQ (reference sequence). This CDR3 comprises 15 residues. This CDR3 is CASSLGRGRGYEQYF. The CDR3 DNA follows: TGTGCCAGCAGCTTAGGAAGGGGGCGCGGGTACGAGCAGTACTTC.

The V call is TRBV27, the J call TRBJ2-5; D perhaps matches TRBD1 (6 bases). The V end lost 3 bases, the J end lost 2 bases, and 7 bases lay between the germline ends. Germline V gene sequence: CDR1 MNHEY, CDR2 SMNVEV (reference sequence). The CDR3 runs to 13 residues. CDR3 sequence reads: CASSFTGQETQYF. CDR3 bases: TGTGCCAGCAGTTTCACAGGGCAAGAGACCCAGTACTTC.

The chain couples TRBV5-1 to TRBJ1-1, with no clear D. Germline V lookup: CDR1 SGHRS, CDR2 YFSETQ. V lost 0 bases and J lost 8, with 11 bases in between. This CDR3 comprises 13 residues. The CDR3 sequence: CASSLGQDGEAFF. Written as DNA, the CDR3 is TGCGCCAGCAGCTTGGGGCAGGATGGCGAAGCTTTCTTT.

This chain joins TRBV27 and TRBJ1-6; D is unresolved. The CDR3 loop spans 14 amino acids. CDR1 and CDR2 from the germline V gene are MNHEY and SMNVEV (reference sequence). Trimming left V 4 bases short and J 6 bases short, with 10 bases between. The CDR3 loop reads CASSSLTVNSPLHF. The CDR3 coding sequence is TGTGCCAGCAGTTCCCTAACAGTTAATTCACCCCTCCACTTT.

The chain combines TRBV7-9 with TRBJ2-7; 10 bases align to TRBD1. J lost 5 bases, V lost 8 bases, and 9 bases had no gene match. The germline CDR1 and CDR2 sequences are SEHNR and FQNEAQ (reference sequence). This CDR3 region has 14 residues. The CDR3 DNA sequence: TGTGCCAGCTCCGGGACAGGGGATCCCCACGAGCAGTACTTC. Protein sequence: CASSGTGDPHEQYF.

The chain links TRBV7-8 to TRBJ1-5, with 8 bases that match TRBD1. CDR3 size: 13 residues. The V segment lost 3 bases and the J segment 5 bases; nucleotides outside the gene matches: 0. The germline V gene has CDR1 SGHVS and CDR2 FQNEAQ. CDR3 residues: CASSLTGDQPQHF. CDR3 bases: TGTGCCAGCAGCTTGACAGGGGATCAGCCCCAGCATTTT. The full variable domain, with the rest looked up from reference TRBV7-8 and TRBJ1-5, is GAGVSQSPRYKVAKRGQDVALRCDPISGHVSLFWYQQALGQGPEFLTYFQNEAQLDKSGLPSDRFFAERPEGSVSTLKIQRTQQEDSAVYLCASSLTGDQPQHFGDGTRLSIL.

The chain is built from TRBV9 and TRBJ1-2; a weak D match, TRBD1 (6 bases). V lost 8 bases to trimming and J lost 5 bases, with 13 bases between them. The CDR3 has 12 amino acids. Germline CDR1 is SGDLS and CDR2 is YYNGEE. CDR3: CASKGQIYGYTF. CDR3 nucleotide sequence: TGTGCCAGTAAAGGACAGATATATGGCTACACCTTC.

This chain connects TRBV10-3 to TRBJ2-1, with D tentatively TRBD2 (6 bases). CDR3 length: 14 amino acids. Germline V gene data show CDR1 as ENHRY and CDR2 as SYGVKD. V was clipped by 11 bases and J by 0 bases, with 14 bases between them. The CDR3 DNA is TGTGCCGTATCCGGGACTTCCTCCTACAATGAGCAGTTCTTC. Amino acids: CAVSGTSSYNEQFF.

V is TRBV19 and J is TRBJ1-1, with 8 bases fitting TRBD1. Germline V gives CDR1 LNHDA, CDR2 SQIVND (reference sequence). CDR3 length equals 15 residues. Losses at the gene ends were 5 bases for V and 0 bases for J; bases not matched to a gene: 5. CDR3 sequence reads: CASSARDRLNTEAFF. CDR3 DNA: TGTGCCAGTAGTGCAAGGGACAGGCTGAACACTGAAGCTTTCTTT. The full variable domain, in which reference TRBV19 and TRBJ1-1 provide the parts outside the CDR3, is DGGITQSPKYLFRKEGQNVTLSCEQNLNHDAMYWYRQDPGQGLRLIYYSQIVNDFQKGDIAEGYSVSREKKESFPLTVTSAQKNPTAFYLCASSARDRLNTEAFFGQGTRLTVV.

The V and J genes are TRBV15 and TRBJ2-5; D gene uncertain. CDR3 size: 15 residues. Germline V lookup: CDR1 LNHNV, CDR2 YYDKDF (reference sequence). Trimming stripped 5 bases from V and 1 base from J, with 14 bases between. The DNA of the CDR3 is TGTGCCACCAGCGGTCACGTGAGTTCCCAAGAGACCCAGTACTTC. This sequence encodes CATSGHVSSQETQYF.

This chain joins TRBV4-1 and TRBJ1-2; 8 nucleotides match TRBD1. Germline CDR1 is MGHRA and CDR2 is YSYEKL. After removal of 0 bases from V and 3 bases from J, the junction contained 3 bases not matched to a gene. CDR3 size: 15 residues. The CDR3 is CASSQEEDRDYGYTF. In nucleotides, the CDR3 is TGCGCCAGCAGCCAAGAGGAGGACAGGGACTATGGCTACACCTTC.

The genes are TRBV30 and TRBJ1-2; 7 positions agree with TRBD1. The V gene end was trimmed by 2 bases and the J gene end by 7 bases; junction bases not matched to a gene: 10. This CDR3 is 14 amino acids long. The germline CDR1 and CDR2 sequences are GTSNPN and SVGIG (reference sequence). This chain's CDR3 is CAWSNDRQGFGYTF. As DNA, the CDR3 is TGTGCCTGGAGTAACGACCGACAGGGATTTGGCTACACCTTC. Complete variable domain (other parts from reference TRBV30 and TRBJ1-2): SQTIHQWPATLVQPVGSPLSLECTVEGTSNPNLYWYRQAAGRGLQLLFYSVGIGQISSEVPQNLSASRPQDRQFILSSKKLLLSDSGFYLCAWSNDRQGFGYTFGSGTRLTVV.

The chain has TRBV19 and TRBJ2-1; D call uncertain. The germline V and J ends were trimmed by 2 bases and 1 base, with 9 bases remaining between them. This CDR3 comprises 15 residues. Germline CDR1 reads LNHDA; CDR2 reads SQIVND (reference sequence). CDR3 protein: CASSINEVSYNEQFF. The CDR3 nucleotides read TGTGCCAGTAGTATAAATGAGGTTTCCTACAATGAGCAGTTCTTC.

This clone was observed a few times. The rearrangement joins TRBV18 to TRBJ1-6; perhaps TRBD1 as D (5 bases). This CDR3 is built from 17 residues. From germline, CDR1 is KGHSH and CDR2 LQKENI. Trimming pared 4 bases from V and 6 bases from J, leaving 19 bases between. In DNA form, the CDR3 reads TGTGCCAGCTCACTGTTGGCCCCCGGGGGACCTAATTCACCCCTCCACTTT. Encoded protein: CASSLLAPGGPNSPLHF.

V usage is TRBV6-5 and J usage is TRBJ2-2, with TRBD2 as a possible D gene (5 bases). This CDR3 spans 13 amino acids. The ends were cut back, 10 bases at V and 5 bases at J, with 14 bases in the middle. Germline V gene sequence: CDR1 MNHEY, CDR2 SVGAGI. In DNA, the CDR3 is TGTGCCACCGTCCGTGGGGAGACCGGGGAGCTGTTTTTT. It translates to CATVRGETGELFF.

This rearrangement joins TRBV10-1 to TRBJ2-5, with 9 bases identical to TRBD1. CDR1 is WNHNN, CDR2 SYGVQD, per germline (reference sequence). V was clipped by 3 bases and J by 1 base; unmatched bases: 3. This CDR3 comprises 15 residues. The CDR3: CASSDPGQGQETQYF. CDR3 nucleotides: TGCGCCAGCAGTGACCCGGGACAGGGCCAAGAGACCCAGTACTTC.

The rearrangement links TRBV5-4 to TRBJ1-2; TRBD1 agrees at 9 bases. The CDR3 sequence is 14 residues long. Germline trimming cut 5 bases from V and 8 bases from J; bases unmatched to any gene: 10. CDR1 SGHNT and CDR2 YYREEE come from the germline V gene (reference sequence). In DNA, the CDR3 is TGTGCCAGCAGTACCGGGACAGGGCCCGGCGGCTACACCTTC. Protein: CASSTGTGPGGYTF.

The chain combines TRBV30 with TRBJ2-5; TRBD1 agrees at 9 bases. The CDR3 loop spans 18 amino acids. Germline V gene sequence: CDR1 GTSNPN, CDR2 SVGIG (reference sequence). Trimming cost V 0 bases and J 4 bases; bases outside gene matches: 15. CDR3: CAWSVPTGGISGAETQYF. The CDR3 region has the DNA TGTGCCTGGAGTGTACCGACAGGGGGTATCTCGGGGGCAGAGACCCAGTACTTC.

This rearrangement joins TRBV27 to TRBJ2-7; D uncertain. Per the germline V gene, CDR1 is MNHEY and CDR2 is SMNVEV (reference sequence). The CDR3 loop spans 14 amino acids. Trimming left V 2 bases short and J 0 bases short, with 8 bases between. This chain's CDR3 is CASSLQAHSYEQYF. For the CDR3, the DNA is TGTGCCAGCAGTTTACAGGCTCACTCCTACGAGCAGTACTTC.

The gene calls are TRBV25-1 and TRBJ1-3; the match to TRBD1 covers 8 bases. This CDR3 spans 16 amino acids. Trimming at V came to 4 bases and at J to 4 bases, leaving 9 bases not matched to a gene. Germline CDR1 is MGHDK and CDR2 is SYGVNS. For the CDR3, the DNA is TGTGCCAGCAGTGGGGCCCCCAGGGGGCTAGGAAACACCATATATTTT. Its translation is CASSGAPRGLGNTIYF.

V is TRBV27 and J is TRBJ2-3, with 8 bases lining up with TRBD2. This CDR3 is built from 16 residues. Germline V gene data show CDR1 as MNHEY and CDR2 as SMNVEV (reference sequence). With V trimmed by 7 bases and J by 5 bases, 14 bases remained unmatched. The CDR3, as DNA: TGTGCCAGCACCTCCATGAAGCGGGGGAGGGGAGATACGCAGTATTTT. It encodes CASTSMKRGRGDTQYF.

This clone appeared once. Here the CDR3 reads CASSQDRGSGNTIYF. CDR3 DNA sequence: TGTGCCAGCAGCCAAGATAGGGGGTCTGGAAACACCATATATTTT. The rearrangement uses TRBV3-1 (or the pseudogene TRBV3-2) and TRBJ1-3, with D perhaps TRBD1 (6 bases). CDR1 and CDR2 (germline): LGHDT, YNNKEL (reference sequence). The CDR3 loop spans 15 amino acids. With 0 bases removed from V and 1 base from J, the gap between germline ends came to 7 bases.

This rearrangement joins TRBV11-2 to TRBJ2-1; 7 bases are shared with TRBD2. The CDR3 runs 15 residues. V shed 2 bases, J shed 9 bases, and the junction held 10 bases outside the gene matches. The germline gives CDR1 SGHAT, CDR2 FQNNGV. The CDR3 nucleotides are TGTGCCAGCAGCTTATCCGGGGGGAGTTTCAGTGAGCAGTTCTTC. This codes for CASSLSGGSFSEQFF.

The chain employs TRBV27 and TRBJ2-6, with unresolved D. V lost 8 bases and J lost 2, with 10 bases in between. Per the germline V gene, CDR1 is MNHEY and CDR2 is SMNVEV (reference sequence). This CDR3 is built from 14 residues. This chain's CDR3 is CASSPAPGANVLTF. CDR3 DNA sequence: TGTGCCAGCTCCCCAGCGCCTGGGGCCAACGTCCTGACTTTC.

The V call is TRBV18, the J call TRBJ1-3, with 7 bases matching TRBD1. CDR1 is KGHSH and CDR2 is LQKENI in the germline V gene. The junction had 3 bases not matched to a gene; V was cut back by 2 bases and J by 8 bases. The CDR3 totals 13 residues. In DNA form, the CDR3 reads TGTGCCAGCTCACCAACAGGGGTAGACACCATATATTTT. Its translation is CASSPTGVDTIYF.

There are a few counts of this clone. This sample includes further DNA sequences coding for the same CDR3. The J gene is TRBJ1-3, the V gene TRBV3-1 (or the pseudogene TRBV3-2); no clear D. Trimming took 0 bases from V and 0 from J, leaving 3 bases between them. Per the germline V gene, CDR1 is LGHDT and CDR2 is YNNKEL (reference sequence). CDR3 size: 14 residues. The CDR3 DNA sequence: TGTGCCAGCAGCCAAGAGGCCTCTGGAAACACCATATATTTT. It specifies CASSQEASGNTIYF.